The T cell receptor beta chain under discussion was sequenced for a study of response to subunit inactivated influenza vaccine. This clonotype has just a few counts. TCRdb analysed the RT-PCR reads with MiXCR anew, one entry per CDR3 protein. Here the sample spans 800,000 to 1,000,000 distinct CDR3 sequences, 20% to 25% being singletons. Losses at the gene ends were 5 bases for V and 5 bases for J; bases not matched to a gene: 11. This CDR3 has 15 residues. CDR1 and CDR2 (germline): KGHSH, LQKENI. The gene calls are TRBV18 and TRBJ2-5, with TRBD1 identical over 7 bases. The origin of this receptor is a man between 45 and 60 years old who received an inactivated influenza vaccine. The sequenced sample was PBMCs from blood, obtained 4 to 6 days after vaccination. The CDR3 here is CASSSRDSGRETQYF. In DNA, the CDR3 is TGTGCCAGCTCATCACGGGACAGTGGGCGGGAGACCCAGTACTTC.